This T cell receptor (beta chain) was obtained from a study of blood T cell repertoires in COVID-19. Study information: From T cells, B-cell-depleted T cells, or PBMCs came the material, which was cDNA or gDNA.

V was pared by 5 bases and J by 7 bases, with 12 bases between. The length of the CDR3 is 14 residues. Germline-derived CDR1 and CDR2 are SGHAT and FQNNGV. As originally analysed: For nucleated cells, counts were estimated from reference gene primer amplification. Libraries were prepared by immunoSEQ multiplex PCR; TCRdb keeps only in-frame clonotypes and omits some of them. V, J and clone size were drawn from that table, and D and trimming were deduced from the DNA. The data hold fewer than 500,000 clones, with more than 70% observed a single time. The chain has TRBV11-2 and TRBJ1-6, with unresolved D. Sequencing input: PBMCs or T cells enriched from blood (not recorded which). The clonotype comes from a man aged 25-45 years who had recovered from COVID-19. As DNA, the CDR3 is TGTGCCAGCAGCCCCCTGCAGGTGAATTCACCCCTCCACTTT. It codes for CASSPLQVNSPLHF.